What follows are 18 T cell receptor beta chains derived from one specimen sequenced in a study of blood T cell repertoires in COVID-19. Repertoires were generated with immunoSEQ multiplex PCR, while TCRdb's copy carries only in-frame clones and drops some. Of 300,000 to 350,000 clones in the sample, roughly 90% were seen once. The material sequenced was PBMCs or T cells enriched from blood (not recorded which). All receptors come from a young woman who had been exposed to COVID-19.

This clone came up once. This rearrangement joins TRBV19 to TRBJ1-2; possible D gene TRBD1, 5 bases. Germline assignment: CDR1 LNHDA and CDR2 SQIVND (reference sequence). Trimming removed 6 bases at V and 8 bases at J, with 25 bases between. CDR3 size: 16 residues. The CDR3 sequence: CASSVSGGAPTIGYTF. In DNA form, the CDR3 reads TGTGCCAGTAGCGTATCCGGTGGGGCTCCAACTATCGGCTACACCTTC.

This clone appeared once. The chain is built from TRBV28 and TRBJ1-2; D ambiguous. This CDR3 has 14 amino acids. V shed 5 bases and J shed 8 bases, with 18 bases lying between them. Germline assignment: CDR1 MDHEN and CDR2 SYDVKM. The chain's CDR3 is CASSPGLLFGGYTF. CDR3 bases: TGTGCCAGCAGTCCCGGACTTCTGTTCGGAGGCTACACCTTC.

This chain uses TRBV7-2 with TRBJ2-7; TRBD2 aligns across 9 bases. J was trimmed by 5 bases and V by 0 bases; bases with no gene match: 8. The CDR3 runs 16 residues. Germline values: CDR1 SGHTA, CDR2 FQGNSA. The CDR3 DNA follows: TGTGCCAGCAGCTTAGCGAGGGCTAGCGGGGACCACGAGCAGTACTTC. Its protein is CASSLARASGDHEQYF.

The chain employs TRBV28 and TRBJ2-7; TRBD2 is a possible D gene (7 bases). CDR1 is MDHEN, CDR2 SYDVKM, per germline. The CDR3 runs 13 residues. Between the trimmed V and J ends, which lost 6 bases and 3 bases, there was a span of 12 bases. The CDR3 sequence is CASSPGGVYEQYF. DNA of the CDR3: TGTGCCAGCAGCCCGGGGGGCGTCTACGAGCAGTACTTC. Supplemented by reference TRBV28 and TRBJ2-7, the full variable domain reads DVKVTQSSRYLVKRTGEKVFLECVQDMDHENMFWYRQDPGLGLRLIYFSYDVKMKEKGDIPEGYSVSREKKERFSLILESASTNQTSMYLCASSPGGVYEQYFGPGTRLTVT.

This clone was seen a single time. The rearrangement joins TRBV28 to TRBJ2-1, with 11 bases fitting TRBD2. This CDR3 contains 16 residues. CDR1 is MDHEN and CDR2 is SYDVKM in the germline V gene. The J segment lost 8 bases and the V segment lost 8 bases, leaving 14 bases of the junction unmatched. The CDR3 spells CASVPLTSGSSHEQFF. The DNA of the CDR3 is TGTGCCAGCGTTCCCCTAACTAGCGGGAGTTCTCATGAGCAGTTCTTC.

The V and J genes are TRBV6-1 and TRBJ1-5, with D perhaps matching TRBD1 (5 bases). V gave up 0 bases and J gave up 2 bases, with 8 bases separating them. Per germline, CDR1 MNHNS and CDR2 SASEGT. The CDR3 contains 15 residues. The CDR3, as DNA: TGTGCCAGCAGTGAAGCCGGGGGAGGCAATCAGCCCCAGCATTTT. Residues: CASSEAGGGNQPQHF.

CDR3 residues: CASSRDRSSYNSPLHF. The CDR3 bases are TGTGCCAGCAGTCGAGACAGGAGCTCCTATAATTCACCCCTCCACTTT. The V call is TRBV6-6, the J call TRBJ1-6, with D perhaps matching TRBD1 (6 bases). The V gene lost 5 bases and the J gene lost 0 bases, with 11 bases spanning the gap. This CDR3 contains 16 residues. Germline V gene lookup returns CDR1 MNHNY and CDR2 SVGAGI (reference sequence).

The rearrangement joins TRBV28 to TRBJ1-4; D possibly corresponds to TRBD1 (5 bases). Germline V gene data show CDR1 as MDHEN and CDR2 as SYDVKM. V shed 6 bases and J shed 1 base, with 12 bases lying between them. The CDR3 is made up of 15 amino acids. The CDR3 coding sequence is TGTGCCAGCAGCCTTGGGGGGAGAACTAATGAAAAACTGTTTTTT. Protein product: CASSLGGRTNEKLFF.

The chain links TRBV11-2 to TRBJ1-1; 8 bases are a match to TRBD1. V lost 5 bases, J lost 4 bases, and 12 bases stayed unmatched. Germline loops: CDR1 SGHAT, CDR2 FQNNGV. This CDR3 spans 16 amino acids. The CDR3 sequence: CASSPGRTGLLTEAFF. CDR3 DNA: TGTGCCAGCAGCCCAGGACGGACAGGGCTACTCACTGAAGCTTTCTTT.

The chain employs TRBV19 and TRBJ2-3; possibly TRBD2 for D (5 bases). Trimming stripped 3 bases from V and 2 bases from J, with 6 bases between. The germline gives CDR1 LNHDA, CDR2 SQIVND (reference sequence). The CDR3 extends over 13 amino acids. The CDR3 nucleotides are TGTGCCAGTAGTATGGGAGCCACAGATACGCAGTATTTT. Residues: CASSMGATDTQYF.

The chain is built from TRBV28 and TRBJ2-5, with D possibly TRBD1 on 6 matching bases. The CDR3 sequence is 17 residues long. Germline values: CDR1 MDHEN, CDR2 SYDVKM. The V end lost 5 bases, the J end lost 1 base, and 20 bases lay between the germline ends. In DNA form, the CDR3 reads TGTGCCAGCAGTCCCCCCGCAGGGGCGAAATCCCAAGAGACCCAGTACTTC. It encodes CASSPPAGAKSQETQYF.

The rearrangement joins TRBV24-1 to TRBJ2-1, with 9 nucleotides matching TRBD1. This CDR3 contains 16 residues. Germline trimming cut 0 bases from V and 3 bases from J; bases unmatched to any gene: 2. The germline gives CDR1 KGHDR, CDR2 SFDVKD. DNA of the CDR3: TGTGCCACCAGTGATTTGGCGGGACAGGGCTACAATGAGCAGTTCTTC. This codes for CATSDLAGQGYNEQFF.

The chain links TRBV3-1 (or the pseudogene TRBV3-2) to TRBJ2-7; unclear D gene. Looked up from germline, CDR1 is LGHDT and CDR2 is YNNKEL (reference sequence). The CDR3 spans 14 residues. The V end lost 3 bases, the J end lost 2 bases, and 11 bases lay between the germline ends. This CDR3 is CASSHHRLAYEQYF. CDR3 nucleotides: TGTGCCAGCAGCCACCACCGCCTAGCCTACGAGCAGTACTTC.

The chain carries TRBV12-3 or TRBV12-4 and TRBJ1-5; D gene unclear. This CDR3 spans 12 amino acids. V was pared by 4 bases and J by 5 bases, with 6 bases between. DNA of the CDR3: TGTGCCAGCAGTTCCACGGATCAGCCCCAGCATTTT. Amino acid sequence: CASSSTDQPQHF.

V usage is TRBV6-4 and J usage is TRBJ2-3; D may be TRBD2 (5 bases). Germline CDR1 reads MRHNA; CDR2 reads SNTAGT. The CDR3 has 14 residues. Between the trimmed V and J ends, which lost 0 bases and 6 bases, there was a span of 10 bases. The CDR3 nucleotides are TGTGCCAGCAGTGACTCCCTAGTAGCGGATACGCAGTATTTT. Protein: CASSDSLVADTQYF.

The rearrangement uses TRBV7-9 and TRBJ2-2, with 11 bases lining up with TRBD1. Trimming at V came to 3 bases and at J to 5 bases, leaving 8 bases not matched to a gene. Germline assignment: CDR1 SEHNR and CDR2 FQNEAQ (reference sequence). CDR3 length: 17 amino acids. The CDR3 coding sequence is TGTGCCAGCAGCTTGACCGCCGGGACAGGGGGGACCGGGGAGCTGTTTTTT. It is translated as CASSLTAGTGGTGELFF.

The chain employs TRBV5-5 and TRBJ1-1; no clear D gene. This CDR3 spans 16 amino acids. V dropped 4 bases and J dropped 4 bases, with 20 bases sitting between them. CDR1 is SGHKS and CDR2 is YYEKEE in the germline V gene (reference sequence). This chain's CDR3 is CASSTSFSGLGTEAFF. CDR3 nucleotides: TGTGCCAGCAGCACCTCCTTTAGTGGACTGGGCACTGAAGCTTTCTTT.

Regarding this clone: At one end, the junction sequence differs from germline, possibly due to a read error. This chain uses TRBV11-3 with TRBJ2-1, with 8 bases lining up with TRBD2. CDR3 length: 13 residues. CDR1 is SGHNT and CDR2 is YENEEA in the germline V gene. The CDR3 here is CASSLDPGLGPLF. The CDR3 DNA is TGTGCCAGCAGCTTAGACCCGGGACTAGGACCTCTCTTC.